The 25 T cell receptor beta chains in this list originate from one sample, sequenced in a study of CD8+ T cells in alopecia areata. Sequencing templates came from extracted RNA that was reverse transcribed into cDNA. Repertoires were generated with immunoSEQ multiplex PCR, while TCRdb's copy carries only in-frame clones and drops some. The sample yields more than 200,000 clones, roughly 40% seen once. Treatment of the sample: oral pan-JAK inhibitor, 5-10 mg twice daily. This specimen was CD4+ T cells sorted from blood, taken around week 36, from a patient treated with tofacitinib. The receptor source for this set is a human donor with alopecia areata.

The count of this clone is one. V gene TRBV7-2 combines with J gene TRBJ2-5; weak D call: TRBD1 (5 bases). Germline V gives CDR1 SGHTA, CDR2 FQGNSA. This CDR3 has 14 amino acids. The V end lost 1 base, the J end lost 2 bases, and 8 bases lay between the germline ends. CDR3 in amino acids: CASSLDAGQETQYF. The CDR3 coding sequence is TGTGCCAGCAGCTTAGATGCAGGGCAAGAGACCCAGTACTTC.

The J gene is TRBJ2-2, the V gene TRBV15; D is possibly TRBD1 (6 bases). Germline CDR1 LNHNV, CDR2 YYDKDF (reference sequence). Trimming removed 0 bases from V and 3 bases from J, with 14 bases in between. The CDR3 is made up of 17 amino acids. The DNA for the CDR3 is TGTGCCACCAGCAGAGATAAGGCAGGGGTGGACACCGGGGAGCTGTTTTTT. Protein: CATSRDKAGVDTGELFF.

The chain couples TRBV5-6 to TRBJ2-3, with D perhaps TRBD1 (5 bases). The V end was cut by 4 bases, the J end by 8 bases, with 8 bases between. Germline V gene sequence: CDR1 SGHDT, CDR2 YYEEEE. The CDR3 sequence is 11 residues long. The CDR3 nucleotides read TGTGCCAGCAGCCAGGGCCGTACGCAGTATTTT. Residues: CASSQGRTQYF.

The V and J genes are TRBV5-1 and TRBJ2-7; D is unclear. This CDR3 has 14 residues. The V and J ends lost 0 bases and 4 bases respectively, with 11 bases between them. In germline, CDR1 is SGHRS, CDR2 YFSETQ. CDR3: CASSLDEAPYEQYF. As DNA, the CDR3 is TGCGCCAGCAGCTTGGATGAAGCCCCTTACGAGCAGTACTTC.

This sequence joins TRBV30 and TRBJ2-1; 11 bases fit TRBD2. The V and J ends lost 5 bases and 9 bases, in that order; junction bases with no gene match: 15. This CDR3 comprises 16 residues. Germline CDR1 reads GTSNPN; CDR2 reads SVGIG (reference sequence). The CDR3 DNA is TGTGCCTGGGCCCGGGGGTTGACTAGCGGGAAAGGTGAGCAGTTCTTC. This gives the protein CAWARGLTSGKGEQFF.

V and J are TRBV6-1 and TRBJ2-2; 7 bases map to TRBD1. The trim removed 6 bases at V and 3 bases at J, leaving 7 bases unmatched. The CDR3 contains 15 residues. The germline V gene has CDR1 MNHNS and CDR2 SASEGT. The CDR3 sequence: CASRPHDRDTGELFF. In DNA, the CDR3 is TGTGCCAGCAGGCCACACGACAGGGACACCGGGGAGCTGTTTTTT.

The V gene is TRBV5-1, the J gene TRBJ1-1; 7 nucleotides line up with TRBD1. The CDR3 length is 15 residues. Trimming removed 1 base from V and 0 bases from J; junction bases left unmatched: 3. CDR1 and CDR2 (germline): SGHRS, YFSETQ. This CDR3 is CASSLTGVMNTEAFF. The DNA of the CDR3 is TGCGCCAGCAGCTTGACAGGGGTCATGAACACTGAAGCTTTCTTT.

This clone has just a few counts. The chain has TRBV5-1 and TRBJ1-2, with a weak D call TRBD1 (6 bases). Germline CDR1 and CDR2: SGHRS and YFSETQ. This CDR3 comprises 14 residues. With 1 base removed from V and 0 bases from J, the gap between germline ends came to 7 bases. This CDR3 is CASSLQGSNYGYTF. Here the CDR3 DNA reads TGCGCCAGCAGCTTGCAGGGGTCTAACTATGGCTACACCTTC.

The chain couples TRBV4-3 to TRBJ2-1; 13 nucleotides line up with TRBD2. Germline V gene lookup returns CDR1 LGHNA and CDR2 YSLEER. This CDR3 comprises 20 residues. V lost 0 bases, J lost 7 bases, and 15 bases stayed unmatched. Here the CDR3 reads CASSQDRGLAGRNGRNEQFF. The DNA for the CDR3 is TGCGCCAGCAGCCAAGATCGGGGACTAGCGGGGCGCAATGGGAGGAATGAGCAGTTCTTC.

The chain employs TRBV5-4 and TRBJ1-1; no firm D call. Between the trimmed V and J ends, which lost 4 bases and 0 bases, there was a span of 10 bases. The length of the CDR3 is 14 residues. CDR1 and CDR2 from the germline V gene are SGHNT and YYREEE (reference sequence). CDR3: CASSPDPMNTEAFF. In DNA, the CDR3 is TGTGCCAGCAGCCCTGATCCTATGAACACTGAAGCTTTCTTT.

The CDR3 loop is CASSKGTGKETQYF. DNA for the CDR3: TGTGCCAGCAGCAAGGGGACAGGGAAAGAGACCCAGTACTTC. The chain uses TRBV11-2 and TRBJ2-5; 9 bases agree with TRBD1. The V gene's germline CDR1 is SGHAT and CDR2 FQNNGV. CDR3 length: 14 residues. V lost 5 bases to trimming and J lost 3 bases; unmatched junction nucleotides: 4. The whole variable domain, filled in from reference TRBV11-2 and TRBJ2-5, reads EAGVAQSPRYKIIEKRQSVAFWCNPISGHATLYWYQQILGQGPKLLIQFQNNGVVDDSQLPKDRFSAERLKGVDSTLKIQPAKLEDSAVYLCASSKGTGKETQYFGPGTRLLVL.

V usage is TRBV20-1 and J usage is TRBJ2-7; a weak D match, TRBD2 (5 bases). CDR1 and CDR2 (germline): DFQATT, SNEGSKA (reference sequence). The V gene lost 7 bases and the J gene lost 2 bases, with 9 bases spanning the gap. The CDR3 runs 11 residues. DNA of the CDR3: TGCAGTGTCGCGGGTACCTACGAGCAGTACTTC. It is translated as CSVAGTYEQYF.

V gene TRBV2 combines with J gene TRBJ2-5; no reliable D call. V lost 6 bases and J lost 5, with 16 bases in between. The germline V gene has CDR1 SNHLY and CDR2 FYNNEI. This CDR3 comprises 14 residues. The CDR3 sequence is CASSRSYAAETQYF. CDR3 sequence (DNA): TGTGCCAGCAGCCGGTCCTACGCCGCCGAGACCCAGTACTTC. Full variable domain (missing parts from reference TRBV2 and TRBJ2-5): EPEVTQTPSHQVTQMGQEVILRCVPISNHLYFYWYRQILGQKVEFLVSFYNNEISEKSEIFDDQFSVERPDGSNFTLKIRSTKLEDSAMYFCASSRSYAAETQYFGPGTRLLVL.

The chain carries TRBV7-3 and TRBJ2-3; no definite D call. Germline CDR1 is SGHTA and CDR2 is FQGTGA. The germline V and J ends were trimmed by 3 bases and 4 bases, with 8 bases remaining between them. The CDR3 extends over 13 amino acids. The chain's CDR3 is CASSFGPADTQYF. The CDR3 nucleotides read TGTGCCAGCAGCTTCGGTCCAGCAGATACGCAGTATTTT.

CDR3 bases: TGTGCCAGCAGCTTGAAAGGGAACGCGGAGACCCAGTACTTC. It encodes CASSLKGNAETQYF. The V and J genes are TRBV5-4 and TRBJ2-5; no clear D gene. Per the germline V gene, CDR1 is SGHNT and CDR2 is YYREEE (reference sequence). The CDR3 is 14 amino acids. V was clipped by 1 base and J by 5 bases, with 12 bases between them. The complete variable domain, with remaining parts taken from reference TRBV5-4 and TRBJ2-5, reads ETGVTQSPTHLIKTRGQQVTLRCSSQSGHNTVSWYQQALGQGPQFIFQYYREEENGRGNFPPRFSGLQFPNYSSELNVNALELDDSALYLCASSLKGNAETQYFGPGTRLLVL.

CDR3 coding DNA: TGTGCCAGTAGTGATTTTCGGACAGGGGGACAAGAGACCCAGTACTTC. It is translated as CASSDFRTGGQETQYF. The rearrangement joins TRBV19 to TRBJ2-5; TRBD1 matches 10 bases. The length of the CDR3 is 16 residues. V shed 5 bases and J 2 bases; nucleotides not matched to a gene: 8. Looked up from germline, CDR1 is LNHDA and CDR2 is SQIVND (reference sequence). Full variable domain (remainder filled in from reference TRBV19 and TRBJ2-5): DGGITQSPKYLFRKEGQNVTLSCEQNLNHDAMYWYRQDPGQGLRLIYYSQIVNDFQKGDIAEGYSVSREKKESFPLTVTSAQKNPTAFYLCASSDFRTGGQETQYFGPGTRLLVL.

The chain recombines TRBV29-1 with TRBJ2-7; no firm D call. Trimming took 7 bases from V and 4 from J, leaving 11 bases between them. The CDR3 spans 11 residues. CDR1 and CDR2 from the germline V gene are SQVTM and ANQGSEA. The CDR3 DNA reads TGCAGCGGGGTGGATAGATACGAGCAGTACTTC. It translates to CSGVDRYEQYF.

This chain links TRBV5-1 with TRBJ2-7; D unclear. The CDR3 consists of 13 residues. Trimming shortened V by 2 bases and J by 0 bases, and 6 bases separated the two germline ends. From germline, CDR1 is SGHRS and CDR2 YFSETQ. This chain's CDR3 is CASSFSSSYEQYF. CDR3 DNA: TGCGCCAGCAGCTTCTCTAGCTCCTACGAGCAGTACTTC.

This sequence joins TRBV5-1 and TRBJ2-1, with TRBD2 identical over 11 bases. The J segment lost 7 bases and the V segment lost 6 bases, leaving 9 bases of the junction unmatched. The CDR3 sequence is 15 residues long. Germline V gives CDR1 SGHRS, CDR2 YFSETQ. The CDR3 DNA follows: TGCGCCAGCACGGTCCTAGCGGGAGGTCGGAATGAGCAGTTCTTC. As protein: CASTVLAGGRNEQFF.

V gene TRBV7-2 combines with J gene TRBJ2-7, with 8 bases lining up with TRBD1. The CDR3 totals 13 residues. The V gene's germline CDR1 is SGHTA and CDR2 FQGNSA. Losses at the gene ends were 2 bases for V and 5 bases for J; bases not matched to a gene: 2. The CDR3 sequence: CASSLSTGDEQYF. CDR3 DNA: TGTGCCAGCAGCTTATCGACAGGGGACGAGCAGTACTTC.

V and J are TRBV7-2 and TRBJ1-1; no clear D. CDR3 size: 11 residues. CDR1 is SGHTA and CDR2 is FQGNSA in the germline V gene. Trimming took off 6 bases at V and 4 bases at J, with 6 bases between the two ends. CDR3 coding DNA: TGTGCCAGCAGTGTCTTCACTGAAGCTTTCTTT. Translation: CASSVFTEAFF.

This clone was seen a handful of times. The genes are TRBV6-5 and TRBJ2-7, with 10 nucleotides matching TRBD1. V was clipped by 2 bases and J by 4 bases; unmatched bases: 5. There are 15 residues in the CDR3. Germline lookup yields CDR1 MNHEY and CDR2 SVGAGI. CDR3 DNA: TGTGCCAGCAGTTACCGTCGGGACAGGGGTTACGAGCAGTACTTC. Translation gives CASSYRRDRGYEQYF.

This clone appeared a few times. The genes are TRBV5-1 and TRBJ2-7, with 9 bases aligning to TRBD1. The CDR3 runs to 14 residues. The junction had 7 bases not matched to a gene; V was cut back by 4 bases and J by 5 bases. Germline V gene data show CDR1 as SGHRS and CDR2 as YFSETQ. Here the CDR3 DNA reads TGCGCCAGCAGCGGGGACAGGGTGAGAAACGAGCAGTACTTC. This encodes CASSGDRVRNEQYF. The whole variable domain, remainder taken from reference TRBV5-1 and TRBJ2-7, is KAGVTQTPRYLIKTRGQQVTLSCSPISGHRSVSWYQQTPGQGLQFLFEYFSETQRNKGNFPGRFSGRQFSNSRSEMNVSTLELGDSALYLCASSGDRVRNEQYFGPGTRLTVT.

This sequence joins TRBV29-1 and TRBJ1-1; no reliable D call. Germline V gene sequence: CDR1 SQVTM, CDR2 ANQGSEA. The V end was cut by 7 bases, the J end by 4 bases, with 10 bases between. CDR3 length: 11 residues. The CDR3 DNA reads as TGCAGCGCTATACAGCGCACTGAAGCTTTCTTT. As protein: CSAIQRTEAFF.

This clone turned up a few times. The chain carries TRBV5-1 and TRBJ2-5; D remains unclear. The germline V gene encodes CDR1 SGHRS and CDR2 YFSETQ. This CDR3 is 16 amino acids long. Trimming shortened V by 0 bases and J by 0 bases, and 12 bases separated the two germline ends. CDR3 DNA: TGCGCCAGCAGCTTGGACGGAGCCGTGTACCAAGAGACCCAGTACTTC. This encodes CASSLDGAVYQETQYF. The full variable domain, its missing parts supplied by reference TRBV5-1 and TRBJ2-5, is KAGVTQTPRYLIKTRGQQVTLSCSPISGHRSVSWYQQTPGQGLQFLFEYFSETQRNKGNFPGRFSGRQFSNSRSEMNVSTLELGDSALYLCASSLDGAVYQETQYFGPGTRLLVL.